A single sample gave rise to the 6 T cell receptor beta chains below, sequenced in a study of early T cells in non-severe SARS-CoV-2 infection. TCRdb redid the calling of the 5' RACE reads with MiXCR, one entry per CDR3 protein. This repertoire shows over 25,000 distinct CDR3 sequences, less than 8.5% found once; its top ten account for approximately 4%. Input material: whole blood. All receptors come from an adult who was a healthcare worker with PCR-confirmed SARS-CoV-2 infection or an uninfected control (not recorded which).

This clonotype was found many times. The V gene is TRBV20-1, the J gene TRBJ2-7, with no clear D. Per germline, CDR1 DFQATT and CDR2 SNEGSKA (reference sequence). CDR3 length: 12 residues. Written as DNA, the CDR3 is TGCGGAATGACGGTTAGCTCCTACGAGCAGTACTTC. Protein: CGMTVSSYEQYF.

This clonotype was seen at least ten times. The genes are TRBV4-2 and TRBJ2-1; the match to TRBD2 covers 9 bases. Germline V gene sequence: CDR1 LGHNA, CDR2 YNFKEQ. The V gene end was trimmed by 0 bases and the J gene end by 5 bases; junction bases not matched to a gene: 5. The CDR3 is 16 residues long. The CDR3 spells CASSQERLAGNNEQFF. The CDR3 DNA reads as TGTGCCAGCAGCCAAGAAAGGCTAGCGGGAAACAATGAGCAGTTCTTC.

The V and J genes are TRBV12-3 or TRBV12-4 and TRBJ1-4; the match to TRBD1 covers 8 bases. There are 14 residues in the CDR3. The junction had 13 bases not matched to a gene; V was cut back by 6 bases and J by 13 bases. CDR3 DNA: TGTGCCAGCAGCCCGAAAGCGGACAGGGCTGGACTGTTTTTT. Its translation: CASSPKADRAGLFF.

The CDR3 nucleotides read TGTGCCAGCAGTGTTGGGATATCCTACGAGCAGTACTTC. Protein: CASSVGISYEQYF. The J gene is TRBJ2-7, the V gene TRBV2; D remains unclear. The CDR3 sequence is 13 residues long. Germline V lookup: CDR1 SNHLY, CDR2 FYNNEI. V lost 4 bases, J lost 1 base, and 8 bases lay in between.

In regard to this clonotype: Possible read error: a much larger clone is one base away. This sequence joins TRBV6-6 and TRBJ1-1, with no clear D. There are 14 residues in the CDR3. CDR1 is MNHNY and CDR2 is SVGAGI in the germline V gene (reference sequence). CDR3 DNA: TGTGACAGCAGTTACTCGAACGGGAACACTGAAGCTTTCTTT. Its protein product is CDSSYSNGNTEAFF.

This clonotype was counted at least ten times. The CDR3 nucleotides read TGTGCCACCCTGGGACTAGCGGGAGTTGCTGAGCAGTTCTTC. Translated: CATLGLAGVAEQFF. The chain couples TRBV19 to TRBJ2-1; 14 nucleotides match TRBD2. The CDR3 runs to 14 residues. Losses at the gene ends were 10 bases for V and 9 bases for J; bases not matched to a gene: 8. Germline assignment: CDR1 LNHDA and CDR2 SQIVND (reference sequence).